Listed below are T cell receptor beta chains from one sample, sequenced in a study of blood T cell repertoires in COVID-19. TCRdb's table, derived via immunoSEQ multiplex PCR, lists solely in-frame clones and lacks some. The repertoire holds 350,000 or so clones, with around nine tenths as singletons. The sequenced material came from PBMCs or T cells enriched from blood (not recorded which). The receptors come from a woman between 25 and 40 years old who had been exposed to COVID-19. The CDR3 runs from the conserved cysteine through the conserved F or W. Fields, in order: D gene, clone size, V gene, J gene, CDR3 DNA, CDR3 protein. A D gene is named only where the DNA matches it firmly. The size entry is marked missing in some rows and otherwise reads once, few, many or a size class.

d_gene: NA
abundance: NA
v_gene: TRBV5-4
j_gene: TRBJ2-7
CDR3nt: TGTGCCAGCAGCTTGGACGGTAGCGCATACGAGCAGTACTTC
CDR3aa: CASSLDGSAYEQYF

d_gene: NA
abundance: NA
v_gene: TRBV19
j_gene: TRBJ2-7
CDR3nt: TGTGCCAGTAGTATAGATCTTTATTCCTACGAGCAGTACTTC
CDR3aa: CASSIDLYSYEQYF

d_gene: NA
abundance: NA
v_gene: TRBV1
j_gene: TRBJ2-1
CDR3nt: TGCACCAGCAGCCATTCGTGGGCAGGGAATAATGAGCAGTTCTTC
CDR3aa: CTSSHSWAGNNEQFF

d_gene: TRBD2
abundance: NA
v_gene: TRBV6-2/TRBV6-3
j_gene: TRBJ2-1
CDR3nt: TGTGCCAGCAGTTACGCCGGGACTAGCTCCAATGAGCAGTTCTTC
CDR3aa: CASSYAGTSSNEQFF

d_gene: TRBD2
abundance: NA
v_gene: TRBV10-1
j_gene: TRBJ2-5
CDR3nt: TGCGCCAGCAGTGAGCGGACTAGCGGGAGGAGTCTTAGAGAGACCCAGTACTTC
CDR3aa: CASSERTSGRSLRETQYF

d_gene: NA
abundance: NA
v_gene: TRBV30
j_gene: TRBJ1-1
CDR3nt: TGTGCCTGGAGTGTACCAATGGACAGATGGAACACTGAAGCTTTCTTT
CDR3aa: CAWSVPMDRWNTEAFF

d_gene: NA
abundance: NA
v_gene: TRBV7-3
j_gene: TRBJ2-7
CDR3nt: TGTGCCAGCAGCTTAACGCGGATGGGGGCACTCGAGCAGTACTTC
CDR3aa: CASSLTRMGALEQYF

d_gene: NA
abundance: NA
v_gene: TRBV7-9
j_gene: TRBJ1-3
CDR3nt: TGTGCCAGCAGCTTAGAGGGACACCCCTCTGGAAACACCATATATTTT
CDR3aa: CASSLEGHPSGNTIYF

d_gene: TRBD2
abundance: NA
v_gene: TRBV19
j_gene: TRBJ2-7
CDR3nt: TGTGCCAGTAGTAACGGACTAGCGGGGCACTACGAGCAGTACTTC
CDR3aa: CASSNGLAGHYEQYF

d_gene: TRBD2
abundance: NA
v_gene: TRBV11-2
j_gene: TRBJ2-7
CDR3nt: TGTGCCAGCAGGAAAACTAGCGGGAGAGTGGGATCCTACGAGCAGTACTTC
CDR3aa: CASRKTSGRVGSYEQYF

d_gene: NA
abundance: once
v_gene: TRBV18
j_gene: TRBJ2-1
CDR3nt: TGTGCCAGCTCCCCCCACCAGAACAATGAGCAGTTCTTC
CDR3aa: CASSPHQNNEQFF

d_gene: TRBD2
abundance: NA
v_gene: TRBV2
j_gene: TRBJ2-5
CDR3nt: TGTGCCAGCAGTTCCCAGCGGACTAGCCAAGAGACCCAGTACTTC
CDR3aa: CASSSQRTSQETQYF

d_gene: NA
abundance: NA
v_gene: TRBV7-9
j_gene: TRBJ2-3
CDR3nt: TGTGCCAGCGAGACGCGCGGGAGCACAGATACGCAGTATTTT
CDR3aa: CASETRGSTDTQYF

d_gene: TRBD2
abundance: NA
v_gene: TRBV3-1/TRBV3-2
j_gene: TRBJ2-1
CDR3nt: TGTGCCAGCAGCCAAGATTACCGACTAGCGGTCTACAATGAGCAGTTCTTC
CDR3aa: CASSQDYRLAVYNEQFF

d_gene: NA
abundance: NA
v_gene: TRBV10-1
j_gene: TRBJ1-4
CDR3nt: TGCGCCAGCAGTGACGGAGGTGGGGATGAAAAACTGTTTTTT
CDR3aa: CASSDGGGDEKLFF

d_gene: NA
abundance: NA
v_gene: TRBV29-1
j_gene: TRBJ2-7
CDR3nt: TGCAGCGCCTCCGGGGTCTCCTACGAGCAGTACTTC
CDR3aa: CSASGVSYEQYF

d_gene: NA
abundance: NA
v_gene: TRBV10-3
j_gene: TRBJ1-5
CDR3nt: TGTGCCATCAGTGAGTGGGAGGATAGCAATCAGCCCCAGCATTTT
CDR3aa: CAISEWEDSNQPQHF

d_gene: TRBD1
abundance: NA
v_gene: TRBV4-2
j_gene: TRBJ2-7
CDR3nt: TGTGCCAGCAGCCGACGGGACAGCTCCTACGAGCAGTACTTC
CDR3aa: CASSRRDSSYEQYF

d_gene: NA
abundance: NA
v_gene: TRBV14
j_gene: TRBJ2-1
CDR3nt: TGTGCCAGCAGCCAAGATCACAGGACCTACTACAATGAGCAGTTCTTC
CDR3aa: CASSQDHRTYYNEQFF

d_gene: NA
abundance: once
v_gene: TRBV20-1
j_gene: TRBJ2-3
CDR3nt: TGCAGTGCTACGAGCACAGATACGCAGTATTTT
CDR3aa: CSATSTDTQYF

d_gene: NA
abundance: NA
v_gene: TRBV5-1
j_gene: TRBJ2-3
CDR3nt: TGCGCCAGCAGCTTGTTGCCAGACTTCATTAGCACAGATACGCAGTATTTT
CDR3aa: CASSLLPDFISTDTQYF

d_gene: NA
abundance: NA
v_gene: TRBV30
j_gene: TRBJ2-3
CDR3nt: TGTGCCTGGAGTGTACTGCGTAAGACAGATACGCAGTATTTT
CDR3aa: CAWSVLRKTDTQYF

d_gene: TRBD1
abundance: NA
v_gene: TRBV9
j_gene: TRBJ2-5
CDR3nt: TGTGCCAGCAGCCTCCGTCCCGGGACAGGGGGCGCCCCGGAGACCCAGTACTTC
CDR3aa: CASSLRPGTGGAPETQYF

d_gene: TRBD1
abundance: NA
v_gene: TRBV10-3
j_gene: TRBJ1-2
CDR3nt: TGTGCCATCAGCGGACCCGGGACAGGGGCCTCTAACTATGGCTACACCTTC
CDR3aa: CAISGPGTGASNYGYTF

d_gene: TRBD2
abundance: NA
v_gene: TRBV27
j_gene: TRBJ2-7
CDR3nt: TGTGCCAGCAGTTTGGGGAGGGCCTACGAGCAGTACTTC
CDR3aa: CASSLGRAYEQYF

d_gene: NA
abundance: NA
v_gene: TRBV4-2
j_gene: TRBJ1-4
CDR3nt: TGTGCCAGCGCGGGCCCGGCTAATGAAAAACTGTTTTTT
CDR3aa: CASAGPANEKLFF

d_gene: TRBD2
abundance: NA
v_gene: TRBV10-2
j_gene: TRBJ2-7
CDR3nt: TGCGCCAGCAGGGCTAGCGGGAGCTCCTACGAGCAGTACTTC
CDR3aa: CASRASGSSYEQYF

d_gene: TRBD2
abundance: NA
v_gene: TRBV10-2
j_gene: TRBJ2-2
CDR3nt: TGCGCCAGCAGACTAGCGGGAGGGCCGAACACCGGGGAGCTGTTTTTT
CDR3aa: CASRLAGGPNTGELFF

d_gene: TRBD1
abundance: NA
v_gene: TRBV6-6
j_gene: TRBJ2-2
CDR3nt: TGTGCCAGCAGTTTCGGACAGGGAAGCAACACCGGGGAGCTGTTTTTT
CDR3aa: CASSFGQGSNTGELFF

d_gene: TRBD2
abundance: NA
v_gene: TRBV28
j_gene: TRBJ2-1
CDR3nt: TGTGCCAGCAGTTTTGGGGGGAGGGCCATTTTCTTC
CDR3aa: CASSFGGRAIFF

d_gene: TRBD2
abundance: NA
v_gene: TRBV29-1
j_gene: TRBJ2-2
CDR3nt: TGCAGCGTTTCAGCGGGGGCGGTTAGCGGGGAGCTGTTTTTT
CDR3aa: CSVSAGAVSGELFF

d_gene: TRBD2
abundance: NA
v_gene: TRBV11-2
j_gene: TRBJ2-1
CDR3nt: TGTGCCAGCAGCTTAGCAATAGCGGGGTACAATGAGCAGTTCTTC
CDR3aa: CASSLAIAGYNEQFF

d_gene: NA
abundance: NA
v_gene: TRBV28
j_gene: TRBJ1-5
CDR3nt: TGTGCCAGCAGTGCGGGGAAAGGAAGCAATCAGCCCCAGCATTTT
CDR3aa: CASSAGKGSNQPQHF

d_gene: TRBD2
abundance: NA
v_gene: TRBV28
j_gene: TRBJ2-7
CDR3nt: TGTGCCAGCAGTCCCCGGATGGTGGGAGGGTACGAGCAGTACTTC
CDR3aa: CASSPRMVGGYEQYF

d_gene: NA
abundance: NA
v_gene: TRBV18
j_gene: TRBJ1-1
CDR3nt: TGTGCCAGCTCACCCCGACAGGACACTGAAGCTTTCTTT
CDR3aa: CASSPRQDTEAFF

d_gene: TRBD1
abundance: NA
v_gene: TRBV6-5
j_gene: TRBJ1-6
CDR3nt: TGTGCCAGCAGTTACTCGGACAGGGATGGACCCCTCCACTTT
CDR3aa: CASSYSDRDGPLHF

d_gene: TRBD1
abundance: NA
v_gene: TRBV2
j_gene: TRBJ2-5
CDR3nt: TGTGCCAGCAGGATTGAAACCGGGACAGGGGCCAAGAGGTCCCAGTACTTC
CDR3aa: CASRIETGTGAKRSQYF

d_gene: NA
abundance: NA
v_gene: TRBV28
j_gene: TRBJ1-2
CDR3nt: TGTGCCAGCAGTTTAGGTACATCTGGCTATGGCTACACCTTC
CDR3aa: CASSLGTSGYGYTF

d_gene: NA
abundance: NA
v_gene: TRBV2
j_gene: TRBJ2-5
CDR3nt: TGTGCCAGCGGAAGCGGGCCTTCGGGGCAAGAGACCCAGTACTTC
CDR3aa: CASGSGPSGQETQYF

d_gene: TRBD2
abundance: NA
v_gene: TRBV9
j_gene: TRBJ2-1
CDR3nt: TGTGCCAGCAGCGAGACAGCGGGAGCAAATGAGCAGTTCTTC
CDR3aa: CASSETAGANEQFF

d_gene: NA
abundance: NA
v_gene: TRBV28
j_gene: TRBJ1-4
CDR3nt: TGTGCCAGCACCGTTAATGACCAGGGTGAAAAACTGTTTTTT
CDR3aa: CASTVNDQGEKLFF

d_gene: TRBD2
abundance: NA
v_gene: TRBV11-1
j_gene: TRBJ2-5
CDR3nt: TGTGCCAGCTCCTACAGCGGGGGACAAGAGACCCAGTACTTC
CDR3aa: CASSYSGGQETQYF